The rows below give T cell receptor beta chains drawn from one sample of a study of T-cell memory formation after mild COVID-19. MiXCR, applied by TCRdb to the 5' RACE reads, yields one record per CDR3 protein. This sample yields 400,000 to 500,000 distinct CDR3 sequences, of which around 20% are seen a single time; 7.5% to 10% belongs to the top ten. Sequencing used PBMCs or a T cell subset sorted from them (not recorded which). These receptors came from an adult woman who had mild COVID-19 (a few samples of this study predate the infection). Cell type and time point are not known. Each CDR3 is given with its conserved first and last residue. The order of the fields is clone size, D gene, J gene, V gene, CDR3 DNA, CDR3 protein. D genes are given only for firm matches. For some rows the clone size is stated as once, few or many, or as a class when expanded; others skip it.

NA,NA,TRBJ1-1,TRBV5-6,TGTGCCAGCAGCTCGATGGGGGGGTTGAACACTGAAGCTTTCTTT,CASSSMGGLNTEAFF
few,NA,TRBJ2-7,TRBV5-1,TGCGCCAGCAGCACGGACAGCCCCTACGAGCAGTACTTC,CASSTDSPYEQYF
NA,NA,TRBJ2-3,TRBV12-3/TRBV12-4,TGTGCCAGCAGGACAGGCTCTAGCACAGATACGCAGTATTTT,CASRTGSSTDTQYF
NA,TRBD2,TRBJ2-3,TRBV7-3,TGTGCCAGCAGCCTGACTAGCGGGACTGCAGATACGCAGTATTTT,CASSLTSGTADTQYF
NA,NA,TRBJ2-1,TRBV24-1,TGTGCCACCAGTGAGTCGGGACGGCAACGGAATGAGCAGTTCTTC,CATSESGRQRNEQFF
NA,NA,TRBJ2-1,TRBV6-2/TRBV6-3,TGTGCCAGCAGTTACGAGTTCAGCTCCTACAATGAGCAGTTCTTC,CASSYEFSSYNEQFF
few,NA,TRBJ1-4,TRBV19,TGTGCCAGTAGCCTGCAGGACGGGGTAAAACTGTTTTTT,CASSLQDGVKLFF
few,TRBD2,TRBJ2-1,TRBV7-2,TGTGCCAGCAGCTTACCTTTGACTAGCGCCAGAGGAGTAGGAAATGAGCAGTTCTTC,CASSLPLTSARGVGNEQFF
few,TRBD1,TRBJ2-4,TRBV14,TGTGCCAGCAGTCCCGACAGGGTGGCAAACATTCAGTACTTC,CASSPDRVANIQYF
few,NA,TRBJ2-5,TRBV9,TGTGCCAGCAGCTTCCAACCGACTGGGCTGGAGACCCAGTACTTC,CASSFQPTGLETQYF
few,NA,TRBJ1-5,TRBV24-1,TGTGCCACCAGTGATCCATCCGAGACAGCGGGTCAGCCCCAGCATTTT,CATSDPSETAGQPQHF
NA,NA,TRBJ2-7,TRBV24-1,TGTGCCACCAGTGACTCGGGACGTCACTCCTACGAGCAGTACTTC,CATSDSGRHSYEQYF
NA,NA,TRBJ1-2,TRBV20-1,TGCAGTGCTAGAGATACGCCAGGGGATGGCTACACCTTC,CSARDTPGDGYTF
few,NA,TRBJ2-1,TRBV15,TGTGCCACCAGCAGACTAGCGAACTACAATGAGCAGTTCTTC,CATSRLANYNEQFF
NA,TRBD2,TRBJ2-1,TRBV30,TGTGCCTGGAAGCCGGGACTAGTTGGCAATGAGCAGTTCTTC,CAWKPGLVGNEQFF
few,TRBD1,TRBJ1-1,TRBV5-1,TGCGCCAGCAGCTCCTGGACAGGGCCGAACACTGAAGCTTTCTTT,CASSSWTGPNTEAFF
NA,TRBD2,TRBJ2-3,TRBV20-1,TGCAGTGCTAGGCAGCGGGGGGGCATGGATACGCAGTATTTT,CSARQRGGMDTQYF
NA,NA,TRBJ2-3,TRBV7-9,TGTGCCAGCAGCTTATTAGCGACAGCTAGCACAGATACGCAGTATTTT,CASSLLATASTDTQYF
NA,NA,TRBJ1-1,TRBV25-1,TGTGCCAGCAGTGAACATATGAACACTGAAGCTTTCTTT,CASSEHMNTEAFF
NA,NA,TRBJ2-7,TRBV6-5,TGTGCCAGCAGTTCCCGCCGCCCGTTAATCTCCTACGAGCAGTACTTC,CASSSRRPLISYEQYF
NA,NA,TRBJ2-6,TRBV9,TGTGCCAGCAGCGTAGAAGTATCGAGGGGGGCCAACGTCCTGACTTTC,CASSVEVSRGANVLTF
NA,NA,TRBJ1-1,TRBV6-6,TGTGCCAGCAGTTACTCGAATTGGGGGGACCTGAACACTGAAGCTTTCTTT,CASSYSNWGDLNTEAFF
few,NA,TRBJ2-7,TRBV4-2,TGTGCCAGCAGCCAAGAGGCTCTAGAGGACGAGCAGTACTTC,CASSQEALEDEQYF
NA,TRBD2,TRBJ2-1,TRBV19,TGTGCCAGTAGTATGTGGAGCGGGAGCCCCTGGAATGAGCAGTTCTTC,CASSMWSGSPWNEQFF
NA,NA,TRBJ1-6,TRBV4-3,TGCGCCAGCAGCCAAGAATGGGGGGCCACTTCACCCCTCCACTTT,CASSQEWGATSPLHF
NA,TRBD2,TRBJ2-1,TRBV9,TGTGCCAGCAGCGTTGGGGGGGGACTAGGCTACAATGAGCAGTTCTTC,CASSVGGGLGYNEQFF
NA,TRBD2,TRBJ2-1,TRBV7-3,TGTGCCAGCAGCTTAAATAGCGGGTCGCGTGATGAGCAGTTCTTC,CASSLNSGSRDEQFF
NA,TRBD1,TRBJ1-1,TRBV2,TGTGCCAGCAGGAGACAGGGGTTGGGGACTGAAGCTTTCTTT,CASRRQGLGTEAFF